Listed below are T cell receptor beta chains from one sample, sequenced in a study of CD8 T cells in ankylosing spondylitis. TCRdb passed the 5' RACE reads through MiXCR, listing each CDR3 protein once. In the table there are about 400,000 distinct CDR3 sequences, 20% to 25% of which are singletons. Sequenced material: blood, either unsorted or a sorted T cell fraction (not recorded which). The receptor set was obtained from a male donor with ankylosing spondylitis. Both conserved end residues are part of each CDR3.

j_call v_call cdr3_aa
TRBJ2-1 TRBV6-5 CASSYSWGNNEQFF
TRBJ2-7 TRBV5-1 CASSNQAGNSYEQYF
TRBJ1-1 TRBV7-2 CASSINLGRVRGTEAFF
TRBJ2-1 TRBV5-1 CASSLVVDFSYNEQFF
TRBJ2-3 TRBV20-1 CSADSRGDTQYF
TRBJ2-3 TRBV3-1 CASSQSLADTQYF
TRBJ1-1 TRBV29-1 CSVVGDTRTEAFF
TRBJ2-3 TRBV11-2 CASSLDRGRIDTQYF
TRBJ1-2 TRBV28 CASSLSGGMAYGYTF
TRBJ2-3 TRBV6-1 CASSVAAGRTDMQYF
TRBJ1-5 TRBV6-1 CASTHDRANQPQHF
TRBJ2-7 TRBV28 CASNQYTAGERYEQYF
TRBJ2-3 TRBV9 CASSPGVNPRTDTQYF
TRBJ1-6 TRBV20-1 CSARIDRAGQRSPLHF
TRBJ1-2 TRBV4-2 CASSQGPIMGGYTF
TRBJ1-2 TRBV18 CANRDDREHGYTF
TRBJ2-2 TRBV29-1 CSGGDEQGYGGELFF
TRBJ2-7 TRBV28 CASSSTVSYEQYF
TRBJ2-7 TRBV18 CASSSQGTGSYEQYF
TRBJ2-5 TRBV24-1 CATSDDRGSRETQYF
TRBJ2-1 TRBV7-3 CASSALPPGQGINEQFF
TRBJ2-1 TRBV6-2/TRBV6-3 CASEPAGTGYYNEQFF
TRBJ1-4 TRBV5-1 CASSPQGAPNEKLFF
TRBJ1-3 TRBV10-3 CAISDGVLSGNTIYF
TRBJ1-1 TRBV6-2/TRBV6-3 CASSYGAYGQPNTEAFF
TRBJ1-5 TRBV28 CATLRQGMSQPQHF
TRBJ2-1 TRBV6-5 CASSTASGSYNEQFF
TRBJ1-5 TRBV7-2 CASSETGLSNQPQHF
TRBJ1-6 TRBV7-2 CASSLVATGWELHF
TRBJ2-5 TRBV10-2 CASSESGRGQETQYF
TRBJ2-1 TRBV29-1 CSVDSGVRNNEQFF
TRBJ2-7 TRBV27 CASSFTPDRGRREQYF
TRBJ1-5 TRBV20-1 CSARAPQGANQPQHF
TRBJ2-7 TRBV20-1 CSAREDRGLDEQYF
TRBJ2-6 TRBV12-3/TRBV12-4 CASSKSTSGANVLTF
TRBJ1-5 TRBV4-3 CASSPSGLYQPQHF
TRBJ1-1 TRBV6-2/TRBV6-3 CASSYPNWGKTEAFF
TRBJ2-3 TRBV29-1 CSVPLAGAPDTQYF
TRBJ1-4 TRBV7-8 CASTSTNEKLFF
TRBJ2-2 TRBV9 CASSTRLAGDTGELFF
TRBJ2-2 TRBV5-1 CASSSRLAGVTGELFF
TRBJ2-1 TRBV5-6 CASSSLLAGGSNEQFF
TRBJ2-7 TRBV19 CASGGTDSYEQYF
TRBJ1-3 TRBV7-9 CASRILSSGNTIYF
TRBJ2-1 TRBV5-6 CATGTPGGNEQFF
TRBJ2-3 TRBV27 CASRKMGVDTQYF
TRBJ2-1 TRBV29-1 CSTRLRTPSYNEQFF
TRBJ2-3 TRBV12-5 CASGLGNSGGGTDTQYF
TRBJ2-5 TRBV29-1 CSVRGLGETQYF
TRBJ2-1 TRBV12-5 CASGLVGGRTGNEQFF
TRBJ2-2 TRBV27 CASSRPFGELFF